The 3 T cell receptor beta chains listed next were all sequenced from one sample in a study of T cell repertoires in ileal Crohn's disease. Clones were read by immunoSEQ multiplex PCR, and TCRdb kept only the in-frame ones, dropping some. Of about 3,900 clones detected, 72% appear once; the ten largest clones hold 9% to 15%. The sequencing input was ileal tissue. These receptors all come from an adult with Crohn's disease.

V gene TRBV5-4 combines with J gene TRBJ2-6, with D unclear. CDR3 size: 15 residues. Deletions cut 5 bases from V and 3 bases from J, with 12 bases between. The germline CDR1 and CDR2 sequences are SGHNT and YYREEE (reference sequence). CDR3 DNA sequence: TGTGCCAGCAGTCTGCAGGCCTTTGGGGCCAACGTCCTGACTTTC. Translation gives CASSLQAFGANVLTF.

This clone has more than one count but fewer than ten. The chain uses TRBV28 and TRBJ1-2, with D tentatively TRBD1 (6 bases). V was pared by 7 bases and J by 3 bases, with 12 bases between. CDR1 is MDHEN, CDR2 SYDVKM, per germline. This CDR3 has 13 residues. The CDR3 reads CASTTGTHYGYTF. For the CDR3, the DNA is TGTGCCAGCACCACCGGGACACACTATGGCTACACCTTC.

The chain carries TRBV7-2 and TRBJ1-1; 10 positions match TRBD1. The V gene end was trimmed by 4 bases and the J gene end by 11 bases; junction bases not matched to a gene: 7. Germline lookup yields CDR1 SGHTA and CDR2 FQGNSA. The CDR3 covers 13 residues. CDR3 in DNA: TGTGCCAGCAGCTACGGGACAGGGGTGAGGGCTTTCTTT. It codes for CASSYGTGVRAFF.